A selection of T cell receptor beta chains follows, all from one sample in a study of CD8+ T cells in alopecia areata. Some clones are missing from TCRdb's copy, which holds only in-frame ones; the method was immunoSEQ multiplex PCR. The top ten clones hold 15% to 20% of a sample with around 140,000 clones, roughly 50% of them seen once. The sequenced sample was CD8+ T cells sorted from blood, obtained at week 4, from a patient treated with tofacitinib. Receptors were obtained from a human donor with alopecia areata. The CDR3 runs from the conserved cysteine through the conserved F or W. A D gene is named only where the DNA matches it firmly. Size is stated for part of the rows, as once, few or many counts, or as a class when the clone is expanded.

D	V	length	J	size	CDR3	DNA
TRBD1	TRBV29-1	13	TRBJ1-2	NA	CSVEDRDSYGYTF	TGCAGCGTTGAAGACCGGGACAGCTATGGCTACACCTTC
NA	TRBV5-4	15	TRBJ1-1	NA	CASSWVGALNTEAFF	TGTGCCAGCAGCTGGGTGGGTGCCCTGAACACTGAAGCTTTCTTT
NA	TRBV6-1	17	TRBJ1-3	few	CASSETAWDPSGNTIYF	TGTGCCAGCAGTGAAACTGCATGGGACCCCTCTGGAAACACCATATATTTT
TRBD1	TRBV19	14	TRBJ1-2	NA	CASRSRTGGHGYTF	TGTGCCAGTAGATCCAGGACAGGGGGTCATGGCTACACCTTC
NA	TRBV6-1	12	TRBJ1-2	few	CASTGFNYGYTF	TGTGCCAGCACCGGTTTTAACTATGGCTACACCTTC
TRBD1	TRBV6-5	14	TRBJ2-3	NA	CASSEGTGADTQYF	TGTGCCAGCAGTGAAGGGACAGGGGCAGATACGCAGTATTTT
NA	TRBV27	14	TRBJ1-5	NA	CASSSGLPLGAQHF	TGTGCCAGCAGCTCGGGACTCCCCTTAGGGGCCCAGCATTTT
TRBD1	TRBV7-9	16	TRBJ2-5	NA	CASIVPGQGIQETQYF	TGTGCCAGCATCGTCCCGGGACAGGGTATCCAAGAGACCCAGTACTTC
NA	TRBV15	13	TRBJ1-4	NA	CATSRDRGEKLFF	TGTGCCACCAGCAGAGACAGGGGCGAAAAACTGTTTTTT
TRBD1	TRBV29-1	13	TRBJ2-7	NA	CSGTGTGTYEQYF	TGCAGCGGAACCGGGACAGGAACCTACGAGCAGTACTTC
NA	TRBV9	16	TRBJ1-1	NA	CASSVGGSGANTEAFF	TGTGCCAGCAGCGTAGGGGGTTCGGGGGCGAACACTGAAGCTTTCTTT
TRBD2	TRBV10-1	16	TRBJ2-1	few	CASSEGLAGRDNEQFF	TGCGCCAGCAGTGAGGGACTAGCGGGGAGAGACAATGAGCAGTTCTTC
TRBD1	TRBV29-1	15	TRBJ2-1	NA	CSVVTATGGGNEQFF	TGCAGCGTAGTTACCGCGACAGGGGGCGGGAATGAGCAGTTCTTC
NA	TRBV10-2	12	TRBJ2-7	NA	CASSTESYEQYF	TGCGCCAGCAGTACCGAAAGCTACGAGCAGTACTTC
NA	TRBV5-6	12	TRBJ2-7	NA	CASSFGTYEQYF	TGTGCCAGCAGCTTCGGGACCTACGAGCAGTACTTC
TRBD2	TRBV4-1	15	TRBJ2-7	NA	CASSLQERGGYEQYF	TGCGCCAGCAGCCTCCAAGAGCGGGGGGGTTACGAGCAGTACTTC
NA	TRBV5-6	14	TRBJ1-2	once	CASSLGQTSYGYTF	TGTGCCAGCAGCTTAGGACAGACGTCGTATGGCTACACCTTC
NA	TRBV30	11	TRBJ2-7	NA	CAWSVTDEQYF	TGTGCCTGGAGTGTCACGGACGAGCAGTACTTC
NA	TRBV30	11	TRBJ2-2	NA	CAWSVLGELFF	TGTGCCTGGAGTGTTCTCGGGGAGCTGTTTTTT
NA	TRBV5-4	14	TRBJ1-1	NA	CASSLPEQNTEAFF	TGTGCCAGCAGCTTGCCAGAACAGAACACTGAAGCTTTCTTT
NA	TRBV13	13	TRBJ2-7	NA	CASSLGLNYEQYF	TGTGCCAGCAGCTTAGGACTAAACTACGAGCAGTACTTC
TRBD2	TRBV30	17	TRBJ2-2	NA	CAWSEGTSGPGTGELFF	TGTGCCTGGAGCGAAGGCACTAGCGGCCCGGGGACCGGGGAGCTGTTTTTT
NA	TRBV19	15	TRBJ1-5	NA	CASRKGGDLTQPQHF	TGTGCCAGTAGAAAAGGGGGGGATCTCACTCAGCCCCAGCATTTT
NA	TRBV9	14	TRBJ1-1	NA	CASSADFGGTEAFF	TGTGCCAGCAGCGCTGACTTTGGGGGCACTGAAGCTTTCTTT
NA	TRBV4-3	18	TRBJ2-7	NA	CASSQDLETGGQTYEQYF	TGCGCCAGCAGCCAAGATTTGGAGACAGGTGGGCAAACCTACGAGCAGTACTTC
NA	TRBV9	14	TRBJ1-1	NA	CASSVEGAGTEAFF	TGTGCCAGCAGCGTAGAAGGGGCCGGCACTGAAGCTTTCTTT
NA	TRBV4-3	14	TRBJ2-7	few	CASSQDEQGIEQYF	TGCGCCAGCAGCCAAGATGAGCAGGGCATCGAGCAGTACTTC
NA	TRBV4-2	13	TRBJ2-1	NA	CASSLSLYNEQFF	TGTGCCAGCAGCCTCTCCCTTTACAATGAGCAGTTCTTC
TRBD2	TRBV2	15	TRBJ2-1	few	CASTGSGGRSDEQFF	TGTGCCAGCACCGGGAGCGGGGGCCGGTCGGATGAGCAGTTCTTC
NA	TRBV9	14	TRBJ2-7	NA	CASSVEDGGYEQYF	TGTGCCAGCAGCGTAGAAGATGGTGGCTACGAGCAGTACTTC
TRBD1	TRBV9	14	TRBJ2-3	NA	CASSVNRGSDTQYF	TGTGCCAGCAGCGTAAACAGGGGATCAGATACGCAGTATTTT
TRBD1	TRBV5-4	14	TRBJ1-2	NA	CASSQGQGDDGYTF	TGTGCCAGCAGCCAAGGACAGGGGGATGACGGCTACACCTTC
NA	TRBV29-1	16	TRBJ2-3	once	CSVEVPQASPLDTQYF	TGCAGCGTTGAGGTCCCGCAGGCAAGCCCCCTCGATACGCAGTATTTT
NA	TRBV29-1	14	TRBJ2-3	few	CSVEWGAHLDTQYF	TGCAGCGTTGAGTGGGGGGCGCATTTGGATACGCAGTATTTT
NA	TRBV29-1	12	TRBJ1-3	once	CSVEDSGNTIYF	TGCAGCGTTGAAGACAGCGGAAACACCATATATTTT
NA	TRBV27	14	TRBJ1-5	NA	CASSFVQDLGPQHF	TGTGCCAGCAGTTTCGTACAGGACCTTGGGCCCCAGCATTTT
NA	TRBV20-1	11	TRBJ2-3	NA	CSPRDTDTQYF	TGCAGCCCACGGGACACAGATACGCAGTATTTT
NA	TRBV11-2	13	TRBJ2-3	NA	CASTRPATDTQYF	TGTGCCAGCACCCGACCGGCCACAGATACGCAGTATTTT
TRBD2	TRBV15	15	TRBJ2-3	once	CATRGVAGGPDTQYF	TGTGCCACCAGAGGGGTAGCGGGGGGGCCAGATACGCAGTATTTT
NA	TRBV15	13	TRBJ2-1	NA	CATSRARADEQFF	TGTGCCACCAGCAGAGCGCGAGCCGATGAGCAGTTCTTC
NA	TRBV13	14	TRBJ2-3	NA	CASSSDRYTDTQYF	TGTGCCAGCAGCTCGGACAGATACACAGATACGCAGTATTTT
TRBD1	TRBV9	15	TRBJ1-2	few	CASSAGTGGAYGYTF	TGTGCCAGCAGCGCCGGGACAGGGGGCGCGTATGGCTACACCTTC
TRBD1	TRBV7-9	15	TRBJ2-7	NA	CASSLVGTGIYEQYF	TGTGCCAGCAGCTTAGTAGGGACAGGGATCTACGAGCAGTACTTC
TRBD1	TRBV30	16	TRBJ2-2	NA	CAWSTDREANTGELFF	TGTGCCTGGAGTACGGACAGGGAAGCGAACACCGGGGAGCTGTTTTTT
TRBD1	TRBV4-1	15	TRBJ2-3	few	CASSQARQGLDTQYF	TGCGCCAGCAGCCAAGCGAGACAGGGATTAGATACGCAGTATTTT
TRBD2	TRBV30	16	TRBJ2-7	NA	CAWSFPGGESSYEQYF	TGTGCCTGGAGTTTCCCTGGGGGGGAGAGCTCCTACGAGCAGTACTTC
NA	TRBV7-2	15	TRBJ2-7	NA	CASSSSARWYYEQYF	TGTGCCAGCAGCTCATCAGCACGGTGGTACTACGAGCAGTACTTC
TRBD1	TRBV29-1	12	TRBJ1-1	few	CSVWTGGTEAFF	TGCAGCGTTTGGACAGGCGGGACTGAAGCTTTCTTT
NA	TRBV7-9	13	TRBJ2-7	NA	CAGKSPSSYEQYF	TGTGCCGGAAAAAGCCCGAGTTCCTACGAGCAGTACTTC
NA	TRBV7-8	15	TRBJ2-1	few	CASSSLRTSYNEQFF	TGTGCCAGCAGCTCCCTCCGTACTTCCTACAATGAGCAGTTCTTC
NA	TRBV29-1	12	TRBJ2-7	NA	CSVSDSAYEQYF	TGCAGCGTCTCGGACAGCGCCTACGAGCAGTACTTC
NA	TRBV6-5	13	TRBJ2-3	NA	CACGRVPADTQYF	TGTGCCTGTGGTAGGGTACCCGCAGATACGCAGTATTTT